This T cell receptor (beta chain) was obtained from a study of T cell responses to AZD1222 COVID-19 vaccine (dated by TCRdb to the early 2020s). Study-level background: Because spike-specific TCR depth and breadth did not differ between the two schedules, AZD1222 recipients who got a second dose at roughly 4 weeks were pooled with those who got a second dose at roughly 12 weeks. Trial participants were enrolled into age subgroups of 18-55, 56-69 and 70-plus years, which contained about 150, 27 and 61 TCR-sequenced participants, respectively. A total of 233 trial participants underwent TCR sequencing, of whom some 200 had received two doses of AZD1222 and some 26 had received two doses of the MenACWY control vaccine. Here is what the overall study found, with its caveats: After two AZD1222 doses, spike-specific TCR breadth and depth were significantly higher than at day 0 and than in MenACWY recipients. The whole spike protein was spanned by vaccine-associated CD4 TCRs, and dominant responses were seen in regions 160-218 and 743-854. The 56-69-year group was small, and its depth increase did not reach significance, likely because of low power. Conclusions about previously exposed vaccinees are limited because only a handful of AZD1222 recipients were SARS-CoV-2 seropositive at baseline. Reportedly, almost half of the unique spike-specific TCRs recognized epitopes lying outside the regions that are mutated in the B.1.351 and B.1.1.7 variants. No day 14 peak-response samples were available, so repertoires were characterized only after the peak T cell response. Participants were mostly white British and included more females than males, and it was suggested by the authors that clonal diversity may have been underestimated.

The CDR3 regions of human TCRbeta chains were analyzed by immunosequencing. The authors processed their data as follows. Repertoire TCRs were checked for matches against a reference library of SARS-CoV-2-specific TCRs that had been generated using the MIRA antigen-specificity platform. Breadth was defined as the fraction of unique TCRs that were SARS-CoV-2-associated, and depth was defined as the fraction of total T cells that were SARS-CoV-2-associated. Using the MIRA data, each spike-specific TCR was mapped to the spike region that the TCR reacts to and placed in a CD4 or CD8 class. Log10-transformed breadth and depth values were compared by one-way ANOVA with Sidak's multiple comparisons tests. Entries here come from immuneACCESS through TCRdb and include only in-frame sequences with V and J called. Some clones fail to appear in such tables; in the studies checked, an unresolved V gene covers under half of the shortfall, and the cause of the remainder is unknown. Clonal size and the V and J genes are those of that table, whereas D and trimming came from the DNA. Here the sample has around 97,000 clones; 90% to 95% occur a single time. Of the sample, under 60% falls within the top ten clones.

The time point label on this specimen signifies: baseline before first vaccination. The vaccinee samples were drawn from two UK trials, COV001 and COV002, one of which was a single-blind randomized controlled phase 2/3 trial testing AZD1222 (ChAdOx1 nCoV-19) in healthy adults. For TCRbeta chain sequencing, PBMC samples were collected from trial participants at day 0 and at day 28 after the second dose. On this clone: It has no known antigen specificity. No much larger clone exists at a distance of one base, and base qualities are not known.

CDR1 and CDR2 were assigned from the germline V gene as SGHDN and FVKESK. Germline trimming: 4 bases from V, 5 bases from J; junction bases outside gene matches: 5. The CDR3 spans 16 residues, from the cysteine through the phenylalanine. The kept DNA is CDR3 alone, 48 bases in frame from the first base. This clonotype was obtained from an adult in good health. The sample consisted of peripheral blood, taken on day 0 of AZD1222 vaccination. The chain was built from TRBV14 and TRBJ2-5, and TRBD2 aligns with 15 junction nucleotides. This receptor has the CDR3 CASSLRTSGRGETQYF. The nucleotides are TGTGCCAGCAGCCTCCGGACTAGCGGGAGGGGTGAGACCCAGTACTTC.